The T cell receptor (beta chain) described here comes from a study of a mutant IDH1 vaccine in newly diagnosed glioma. Study in general: Vaccinations were initiated 4-6 weeks following radiotherapy alone, or were given together with temozolomide cycles.

Sample time point: week 35, safety follow-up. The study gave 300 ug of mutant IDH1 20-mer peptide per vaccine dose, with topical imiquimod. This table comes from immunoSEQ multiplex PCR, and its TCRdb copy is limited to in-frame clones, with some not included. The data show about 69,000 clones, 85% to 90% seen once. In regard to this clone: Its antigen is unidentified.

V gave up 6 bases and J gave up 2 bases; unmatched junction bases: 6. Germline CDR1 is GTSNPN and CDR2 is SVGIG (reference sequence). CDR3 length equals 13 residues. The material sequenced was PBMCs, taken from a glioma patient whose treatment included an IDH1 peptide vaccine. This chain uses TRBV30 with TRBJ2-7, with 8 bases aligning to TRBD2. This sequence was found in a man aged 25-45 years with glioma. The CDR3 nucleotides are TGTGCCTGTGATCCGGGGGGGCCCTACGAGCAGTACTTC. Translating it yields CACDPGGPYEQYF. The full variable domain, completed using reference TRBV30 and TRBJ2-7, is SQTIHQWPATLVQPVGSPLSLECTVEGTSNPNLYWYRQAAGRGLQLLFYSVGIGQISSEVPQNLSASRPQDRQFILSSKKLLLSDSGFYLCACDPGGPYEQYFGPGTRLTVT.